One sample yielded the 13 T cell receptor beta chains listed below, sequenced in a study of CXCR3-negative and CXCR3-positive naive CD8 T cells. Researchers prepared the TRB cDNA libraries using 5' RACE with UMI labels. TCRdb reanalyzed the 5' RACE reads, giving one entry per CDR3 protein sequence and no DNA. The sample data list more than 65,000 distinct CDR3 sequences. Sequencing was done on a sample of naive CXCR3- CD8+ T cells from blood. Subset indicated: CD45RO-CCR7+CD27+CD95- naive CD8+ T cells lacking CXCR3 (TNR3-). The origin of the receptors is a human donor in good health. Some clones in this sample may be carry-over from other donors' samples.

The V call is TRBV7-8, the J call TRBJ2-7; there is no DNA to check the TCRdb D call of TRBD2. CDR1 and CDR2 (germline): SGHVS, FQNEAQ. CDR3 length: 14 amino acids. CDR3 sequence reads: CASSTTSGSYEQYF.

V is TRBV2 and J is TRBJ2-5; checking the TCRdb D call of TRBD1 is not possible without DNA. Germline V gene lookup returns CDR1 SNHLY and CDR2 FYNNEI. The CDR3 consists of 12 residues. The chain's CDR3 is CASTTGEETQYF.

The rearrangement links TRBV29-1 to TRBJ1-1. The CDR3 sequence is 16 residues long. In germline, CDR1 is SQVTM, CDR2 ANQGSEA. The CDR3 protein is CSVDPSGFDMTTEAFF.

The rearrangement joins TRBV12-5 to TRBJ2-2; the TRBD2 assignment by TCRdb is unverifiable without DNA. Germline V gene sequence: CDR1 LGHNT, CDR2 FRNRAP. The CDR3 spans 14 residues. This CDR3 reads CASGPPERAGELFF.

This chain connects TRBV11-2 to TRBJ2-1. From germline, CDR1 is SGHAT and CDR2 FQNNGV. CDR3 size: 12 residues. CDR3 sequence reads: CASSWTVDEQFF.

The chain recombines TRBV29-1 with TRBJ2-5. The CDR3 extends over 14 amino acids. Germline CDR1 and CDR2: SQVTM and ANQGSEA. The CDR3 loop is CSVEWTGSQETQYF.

The chain is built from TRBV7-9 and TRBJ1-5; TCRdb reports TRBD1, a call that lacks DNA to check it against. The CDR3 extends over 17 amino acids. Germline CDR1 is SEHNR and CDR2 is FQNEAQ (reference sequence). CDR3 sequence reads: CASSLGGQGTPYQPQHF.

The rearrangement joins TRBV7-8 to TRBJ1-5; checking the TCRdb D call of TRBD1 is not possible without DNA. CDR1 and CDR2 from the germline V gene are SGHVS and FQNEAQ. This CDR3 comprises 20 residues. CDR3 in amino acids: CASSLAWIGDNSDSNQPQHF.

V and J are TRBV10-2 and TRBJ1-5. The length of the CDR3 is 14 residues. Germline V gives CDR1 WSHSY, CDR2 SAAADI. CDR3 sequence: CASSETQVYQPQHF.

The chain has TRBV28 and TRBJ2-1; the D gene TCRdb calls, TRBD1, cannot be checked with no DNA. CDR3 length: 15 amino acids. Germline lookup yields CDR1 MDHEN and CDR2 SYDVKM. The CDR3 is CASSLGTDIYNEQFF.

The genes are TRBV7-6 and TRBJ2-5. The CDR3 is 12 amino acids. Germline V gene lookup returns CDR1 SGHVS and CDR2 FNYEAQ. CDR3 sequence reads: CASSLGSETQYF. Looking up the rest from reference TRBV7-6 and TRBJ2-5 gives the full variable domain: GAGVSQSPRYKVTKRGQDVALRCDPISGHVSLYWYRQALGQGPEFLTYFNYEAQQDKSGLPNDRFSAERPEGSISTLTIQRTEQRDSAMYRCASSLGSETQYFGPGTRLLVL.

V gene TRBV29-1 combines with J gene TRBJ2-7; TCRdb's assignment of TRBD1 cannot be checked, as there is no DNA. CDR3 length: 13 amino acids. CDR1 is SQVTM and CDR2 is ANQGSEA in the germline V gene. CDR3 sequence: CSVPGQGAYEQYF.

The chain couples TRBV5-1 to TRBJ2-2; TCRdb picks TRBD1, but there is no DNA to check that call. The CDR3 has 17 amino acids. Germline V CDR1 and CDR2: SGHRS, YFSETQ. CDR3 in amino acids: CANFTTGGGDGSGELFF.